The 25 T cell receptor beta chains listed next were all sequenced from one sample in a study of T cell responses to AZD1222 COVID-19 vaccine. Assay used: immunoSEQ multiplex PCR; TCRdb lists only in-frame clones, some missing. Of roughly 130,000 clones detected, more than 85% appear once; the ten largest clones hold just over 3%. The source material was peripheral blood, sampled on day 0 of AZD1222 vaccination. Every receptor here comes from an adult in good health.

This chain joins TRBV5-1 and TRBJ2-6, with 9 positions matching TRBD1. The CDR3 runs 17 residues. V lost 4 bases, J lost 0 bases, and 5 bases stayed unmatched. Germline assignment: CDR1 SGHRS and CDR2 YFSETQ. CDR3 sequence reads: CASSTGQGPSGANVLTF. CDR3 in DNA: TGCGCCAGCAGCACGGGACAGGGCCCCTCTGGGGCCAACGTCCTGACTTTC.

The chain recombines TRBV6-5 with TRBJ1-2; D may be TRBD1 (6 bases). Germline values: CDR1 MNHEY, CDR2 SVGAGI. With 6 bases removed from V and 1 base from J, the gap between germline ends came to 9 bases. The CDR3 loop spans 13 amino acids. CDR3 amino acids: CASSPDSNYGYTF. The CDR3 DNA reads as TGTGCCAGCAGCCCGGACAGTAACTATGGCTACACCTTC.

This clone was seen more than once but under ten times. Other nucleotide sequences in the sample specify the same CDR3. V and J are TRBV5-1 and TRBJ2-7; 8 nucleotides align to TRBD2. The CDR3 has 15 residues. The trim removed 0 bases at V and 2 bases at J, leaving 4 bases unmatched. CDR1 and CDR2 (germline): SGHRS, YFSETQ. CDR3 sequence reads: CASSLGLAGPYEQYF. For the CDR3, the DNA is TGCGCCAGCAGCTTGGGTCTAGCGGGCCCCTACGAGCAGTACTTC.

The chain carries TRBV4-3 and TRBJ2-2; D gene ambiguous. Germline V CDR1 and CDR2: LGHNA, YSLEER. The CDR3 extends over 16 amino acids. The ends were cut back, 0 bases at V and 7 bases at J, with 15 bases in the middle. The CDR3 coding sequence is TGCGCCAGCAGCCAAGATCTCCGATCAGGAATCGGGGAGCTGTTTTTT. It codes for CASSQDLRSGIGELFF.

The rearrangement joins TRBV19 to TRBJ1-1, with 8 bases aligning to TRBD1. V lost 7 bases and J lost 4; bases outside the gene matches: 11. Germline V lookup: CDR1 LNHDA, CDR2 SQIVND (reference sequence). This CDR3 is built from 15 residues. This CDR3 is CASTTRTGTGTEAFF. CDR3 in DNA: TGTGCCAGTACCACCCGGACAGGGACGGGCACTGAAGCTTTCTTT.

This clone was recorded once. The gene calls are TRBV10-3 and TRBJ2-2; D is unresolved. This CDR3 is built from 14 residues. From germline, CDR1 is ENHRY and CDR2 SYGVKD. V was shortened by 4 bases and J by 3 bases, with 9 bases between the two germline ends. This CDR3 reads CAISGTRDTGELFF. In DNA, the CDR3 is TGTGCCATCAGTGGCACCCGCGACACCGGGGAGCTGTTTTTT.

Here the CDR3 reads CASRNRVRGRETQYF. Here the CDR3 DNA reads TGTGCCAGCAGAAACCGAGTGAGAGGGAGGGAGACCCAGTACTTC. The chain carries TRBV2 and TRBJ2-5, with D perhaps TRBD2 (6 bases). CDR3 length: 15 residues. Germline V gene lookup returns CDR1 SNHLY and CDR2 FYNNEI. The V end was cut by 6 bases, the J end by 5 bases, with 19 bases between.

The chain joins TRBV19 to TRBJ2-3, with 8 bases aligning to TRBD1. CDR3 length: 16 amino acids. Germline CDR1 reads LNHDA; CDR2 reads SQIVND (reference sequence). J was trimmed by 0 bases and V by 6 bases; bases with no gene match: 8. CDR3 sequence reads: CASRDRAFSSTDTQYF. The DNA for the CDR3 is TGTGCCAGTAGGGACAGGGCATTTTCTAGCACAGATACGCAGTATTTT.

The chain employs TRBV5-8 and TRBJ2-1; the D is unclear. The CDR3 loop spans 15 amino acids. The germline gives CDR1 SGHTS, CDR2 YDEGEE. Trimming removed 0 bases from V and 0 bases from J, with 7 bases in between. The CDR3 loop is CASSLGHSSYNEQFF. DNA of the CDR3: TGTGCCAGCAGCTTGGGGCACAGCTCCTACAATGAGCAGTTCTTC.

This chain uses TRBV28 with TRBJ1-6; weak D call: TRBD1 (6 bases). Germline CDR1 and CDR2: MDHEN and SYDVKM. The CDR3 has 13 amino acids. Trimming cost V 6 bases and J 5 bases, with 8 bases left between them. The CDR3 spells CASRQGNNSPLHF. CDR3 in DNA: TGTGCCAGCAGACAGGGCAATAATTCACCCCTCCACTTT.

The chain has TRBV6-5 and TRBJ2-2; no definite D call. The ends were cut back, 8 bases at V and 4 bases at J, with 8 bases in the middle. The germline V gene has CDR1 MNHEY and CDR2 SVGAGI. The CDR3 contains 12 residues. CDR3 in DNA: TGTGCCAGCGGGATTCGCACCGGGGAGCTGTTTTTT. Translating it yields CASGIRTGELFF.

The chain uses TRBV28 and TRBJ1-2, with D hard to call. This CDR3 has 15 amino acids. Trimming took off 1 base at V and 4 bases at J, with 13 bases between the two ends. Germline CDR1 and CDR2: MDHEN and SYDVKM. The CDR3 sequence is CASSLSRLGFYGYTF. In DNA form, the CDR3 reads TGTGCCAGCAGTTTATCGAGGCTGGGGTTCTATGGCTACACCTTC.

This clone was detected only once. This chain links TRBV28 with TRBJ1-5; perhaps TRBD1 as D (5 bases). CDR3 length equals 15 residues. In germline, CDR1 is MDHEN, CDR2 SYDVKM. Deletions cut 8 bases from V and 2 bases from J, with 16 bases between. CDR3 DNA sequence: TGTGCCAGCCGGGGGGGTTTCTGGGGCAATCAGCCCCAGCATTTT. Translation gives CASRGGFWGNQPQHF.

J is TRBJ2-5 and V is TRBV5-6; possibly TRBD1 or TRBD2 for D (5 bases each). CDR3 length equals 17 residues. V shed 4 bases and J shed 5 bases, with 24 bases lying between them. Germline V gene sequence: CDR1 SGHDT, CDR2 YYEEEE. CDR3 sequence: CASSKLSGTDLGETQYF. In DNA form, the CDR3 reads TGTGCCAGCAGCAAGCTTTCCGGGACGGACCTCGGGGAGACCCAGTACTTC.

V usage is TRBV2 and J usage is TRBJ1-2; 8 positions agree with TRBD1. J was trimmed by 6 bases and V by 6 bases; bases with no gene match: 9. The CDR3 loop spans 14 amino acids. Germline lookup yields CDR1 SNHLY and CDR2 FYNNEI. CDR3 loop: CASRRQGLVDGYTF. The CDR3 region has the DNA TGTGCCAGCAGACGACAGGGGTTAGTTGATGGCTACACCTTC.

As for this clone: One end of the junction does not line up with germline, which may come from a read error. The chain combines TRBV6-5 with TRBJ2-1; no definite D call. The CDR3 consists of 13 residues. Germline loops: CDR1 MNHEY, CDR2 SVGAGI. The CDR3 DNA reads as TGTGCCAGCAGTTACTCGGGCTACGATGAGCAGTTCTTC. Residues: CASSYSGYDEQFF.

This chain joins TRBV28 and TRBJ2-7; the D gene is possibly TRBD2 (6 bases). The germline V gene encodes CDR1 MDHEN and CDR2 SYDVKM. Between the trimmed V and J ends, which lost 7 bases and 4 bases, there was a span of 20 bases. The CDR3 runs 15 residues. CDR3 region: CASIRGDLGGYEQYF. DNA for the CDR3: TGTGCCAGCATTAGAGGGGACTTGGGCGGTTACGAGCAGTACTTC.

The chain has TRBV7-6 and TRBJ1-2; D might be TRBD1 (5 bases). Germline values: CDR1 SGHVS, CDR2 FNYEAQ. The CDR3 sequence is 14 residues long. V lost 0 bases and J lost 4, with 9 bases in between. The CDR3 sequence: CASSLAGGTYGYTF. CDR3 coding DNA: TGTGCCAGCAGCTTAGCGGGGGGGACCTATGGCTACACCTTC.

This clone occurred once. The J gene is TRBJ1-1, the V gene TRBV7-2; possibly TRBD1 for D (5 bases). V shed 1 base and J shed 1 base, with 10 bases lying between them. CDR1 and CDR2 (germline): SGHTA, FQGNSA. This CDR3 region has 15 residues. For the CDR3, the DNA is TGTGCCAGCAGCTTAGGGGGGACCCCGAACACTGAAGCTTTCTTT. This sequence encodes CASSLGGTPNTEAFF.

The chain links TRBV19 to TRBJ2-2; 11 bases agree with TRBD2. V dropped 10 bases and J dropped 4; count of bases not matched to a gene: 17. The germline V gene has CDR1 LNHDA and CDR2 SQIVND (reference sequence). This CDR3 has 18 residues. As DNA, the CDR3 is TGTGCCACACACGGGCTAGCGGGAGGACCGGGGGGCACCGGGGAGCTGTTTTTT. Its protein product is CATHGLAGGPGGTGELFF.

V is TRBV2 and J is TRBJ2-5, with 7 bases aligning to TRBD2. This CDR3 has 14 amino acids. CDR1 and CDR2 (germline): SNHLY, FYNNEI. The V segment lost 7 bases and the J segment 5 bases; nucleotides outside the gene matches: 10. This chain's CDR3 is CASTGWTSGETQYF. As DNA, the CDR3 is TGTGCCAGCACCGGGTGGACTAGTGGGGAGACCCAGTACTTC.

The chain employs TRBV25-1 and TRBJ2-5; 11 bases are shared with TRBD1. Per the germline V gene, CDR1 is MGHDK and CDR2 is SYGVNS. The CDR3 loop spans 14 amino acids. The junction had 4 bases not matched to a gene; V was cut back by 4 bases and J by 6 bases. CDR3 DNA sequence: TGTGCCAGCAGTGGGACAGGGGGCGTCAAGACCCAGTACTTC. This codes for CASSGTGGVKTQYF.

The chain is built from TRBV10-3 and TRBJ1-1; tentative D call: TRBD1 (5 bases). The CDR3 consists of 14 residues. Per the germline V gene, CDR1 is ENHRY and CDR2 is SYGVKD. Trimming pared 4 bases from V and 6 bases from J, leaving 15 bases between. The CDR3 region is CAISATETRAEAFF. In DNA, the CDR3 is TGTGCCATCAGTGCCACAGAGACCAGGGCTGAAGCTTTCTTT.

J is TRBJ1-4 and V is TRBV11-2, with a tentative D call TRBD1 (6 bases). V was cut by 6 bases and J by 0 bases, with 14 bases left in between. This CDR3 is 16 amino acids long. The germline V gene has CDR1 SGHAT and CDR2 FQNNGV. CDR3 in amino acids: CASSSEGGATNEKLFF. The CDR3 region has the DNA TGTGCCAGCAGTTCGGAGGGGGGTGCAACTAATGAAAAACTGTTTTTT. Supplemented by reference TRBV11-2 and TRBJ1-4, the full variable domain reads EAGVAQSPRYKIIEKRQSVAFWCNPISGHATLYWYQQILGQGPKLLIQFQNNGVVDDSQLPKDRFSAERLKGVDSTLKIQPAKLEDSAVYLCASSSEGGATNEKLFFGSGTQLSVL.

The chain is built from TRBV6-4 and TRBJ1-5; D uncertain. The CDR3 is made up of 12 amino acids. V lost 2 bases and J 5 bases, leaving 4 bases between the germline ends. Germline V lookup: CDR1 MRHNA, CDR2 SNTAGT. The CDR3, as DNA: TGTGCCAGCAGTGACCCCGATCAGCCCCAGCATTTT. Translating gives CASSDPDQPQHF.